The rows below give T cell receptor beta chains drawn from one sample of a study of spatial heterogeneity in lung cancer. TCRdb analysed the 5' RACE reads with MiXCR anew, one entry per CDR3 protein. The table includes under 150,000 distinct CDR3 sequences, 9% to 15% detected once. The sample consisted of PBMCs, taken at follow-up. The receptors shown here come from a male donor with early-stage non-small cell lung cancer. Both conserved end residues are part of each CDR3. Each record gives: V gene, clone size, J gene, D gene, CDR3 DNA, CDR3 protein. A D gene is named only where the DNA matches it firmly. Clone size is shown for a subset of rows, as once, few, many or a class of expanded clone.

V gene: TRBV10-3; clone size: NA; J gene: TRBJ1-1; D gene: NA; CDR3 DNA: TGTGCCATCAGTGAGTCGGGTGGTGTCACTGAAGCTTTCTTT; CDR3 protein: CAISESGGVTEAFF
V gene: TRBV2; clone size: NA; J gene: TRBJ2-1; D gene: TRBD2; CDR3 DNA: TGTGCCAGCATGGGGACTAGCGGTGGAAATGAGCAGTTCTTC; CDR3 protein: CASMGTSGGNEQFF
V gene: TRBV28; clone size: NA; J gene: TRBJ2-7; D gene: NA; CDR3 DNA: TGTGCCAGCAATTCAGGGAGCTCCTACGAGCAGTACTTC; CDR3 protein: CASNSGSSYEQYF
V gene: TRBV28; clone size: NA; J gene: TRBJ2-7; D gene: TRBD1; CDR3 DNA: TGTGCCAGCAGTCGACGACAGGGATCTAATAGCTACGAGCAGTACTTC; CDR3 protein: CASSRRQGSNSYEQYF
V gene: TRBV25-1; clone size: few; J gene: TRBJ2-1; D gene: TRBD1; CDR3 DNA: TGTGCCGTCCGGGACAGGGGGATCCACAATGAGCAGTTCTTC; CDR3 protein: CAVRDRGIHNEQFF
V gene: TRBV4-3; clone size: many; J gene: TRBJ2-3; D gene: NA; CDR3 DNA: TGCGCCAGCAGCCAAGAGGCCGGGATCACAGATACGCAGTATTTT; CDR3 protein: CASSQEAGITDTQYF
V gene: TRBV29-1; clone size: many; J gene: TRBJ1-2; D gene: NA; CDR3 DNA: TGCAGCGTTGAACGTGAGGGGGACTATGGCTACACCTTC; CDR3 protein: CSVEREGDYGYTF
V gene: TRBV2; clone size: few; J gene: TRBJ2-3; D gene: NA; CDR3 DNA: TGTGCCAGCGGCCGGGGGATAGGCGCAGATACGCAGTATTTT; CDR3 protein: CASGRGIGADTQYF
V gene: TRBV11-3; clone size: few; J gene: TRBJ2-7; D gene: NA; CDR3 DNA: TGTGCCAGCAGCTTAGATCTGGGGGGACAGTACAACGAGCAGTACTTC; CDR3 protein: CASSLDLGGQYNEQYF
V gene: TRBV4-2; clone size: NA; J gene: TRBJ2-1; D gene: TRBD2; CDR3 DNA: TGTGCCAGCAGCCAACAAACTAGCGGGGGGGCCATCTCCTACAATGAGCAGTTCTTC; CDR3 protein: CASSQQTSGGAISYNEQFF